Described below is a single T cell receptor (beta chain) sequence and its context. Its cognate antigen is unknown. This CDR3 is built from 14 residues. Germline values: CDR1 MGHDK, CDR2 SYGVNS. V was shortened by 4 bases and J by 4 bases, with 10 bases between the two germline ends. The sample comes from a study of CD8+ T cells in alopecia areata. In the study overall: Affected scalp percentage determined the severity score of treated patients. Study-level findings and limits: Under tofacitinib, numerous expanded lesional clonotypes remained detectable in scalp and blood.

Extraction of RNA preceded its reverse transcription into cDNA, which served as the sequencing template. Assay: immunoSEQ multiplex PCR; the TCRdb copy retains only in-frame clones and omits some. The table shows 200,000 to 250,000 clones, with 64% occurring only once. This sample's treatment: oral pan-JAK inhibitor, 5-10 mg twice daily. The TCR originated in a human donor with alopecia areata. The chain employs TRBV25-1 and TRBJ2-2; D is possibly TRBD1 (6 bases). The specimen was CD4+ T cells sorted from blood, collected at week 4, from a patient treated with tofacitinib. The CDR3 coding sequence is TGTGCCAGCAGTGTACAGGGAGCCACCGGGGAGCTGTTTTTT. Amino acid sequence: CASSVQGATGELFF.